This TCR beta chain is from a study of cytomegalovirus exposure and HLA in healthy donors. With respect to this clone: Its antigen remains unknown.

The V gene's germline CDR1 is ENHRY and CDR2 SYGVKD. The CDR3 covers 14 residues. V gave up 2 bases and J gave up 4 bases, with 11 bases separating them. Researchers ran the PCR with 60 Vbeta and 13 Jbeta primers. Sequenced by immunoSEQ multiplex PCR; TCRdb stores in-frame clones only, minus some. Of roughly 97,000 clones in the sample, about a tenth were seen once. Overall study results and limits: As a later analysis showed, a missense DCLRE1C variant was linked to trimming of TCR beta V- and J-genes. Evidence from a later analysis indicated that most CMV-associated TCR beta chains looked HLA-restricted.

All donors participated as healthy donors of bone marrow. The TCR originated in a man aged 40-49 years in good health and CMV-seropositive. The material sequenced was PBMCs. The chain joins TRBV10-3 to TRBJ2-5, with a tentative D call TRBD2 (6 bases). The CDR3 loop is CAISERLGGETQYF. DNA for the CDR3: TGTGCCATCAGTGAGAGGCTGGGGGGAGAGACCCAGTACTTC.